Given below is one T cell receptor beta chain in context. This specimen comes from a study of blood T cell repertoires in COVID-19. The germline V and J ends were trimmed by 3 bases and 6 bases, with 12 bases remaining between them. Germline CDR1 and CDR2: DFQATT and SNEGSKA (reference sequence). This CDR3 is built from 14 residues. Assay used: immunoSEQ multiplex PCR; TCRdb lists only in-frame clones, some missing. Of some 400,000 clones in the sample, around 87% were seen once. The TCR comes from a woman in her fifties or sixties with COVID-19, enrolled during active disease. Sequences were obtained from peripheral blood. V usage is TRBV20-1 and J usage is TRBJ1-6; D is perhaps TRBD1 (5 bases). DNA of the CDR3: TGCAGTGCTAGTTTCCAGGACATTAATTCACCCCTCCACTTT. Translated, it gives CSASFQDINSPLHF.